This T cell receptor (beta chain) was observed in a study of T cells in Graves' hyperthyroidism and ophthalmopathy. TCR beta CDR3 regions were amplified from RNA transcripts. The primer set for the first-round RT-PCR of the TCR CDR3 was HTBI. TCRdb reprocessed the multiplex PCR reads with MiXCR, giving one entry per CDR3 protein. Here the sample spans about 96,000 distinct CDR3 sequences, about 51% being singletons. This clonotype was seen ten or more times. V dropped 1 base and J dropped 6 bases, with 9 bases sitting between them. The germline V gene has CDR1 DFQATT and CDR2 SNEGSKA (reference sequence). The CDR3 extends over 12 amino acids.

The sequenced sample was blood. This rearrangement joins TRBV20-1 to TRBJ1-1; D not resolved. The source is a woman in her forties with Graves' hyperthyroidism. The CDR3 spells CSARAGGSEAFF. In nucleotides, the CDR3 is TGCAGTGCTAGAGCCGGCGGTTCTGAAGCTTTCTTT.